This T cell receptor beta chain was observed in a study of CD8 T cells in Susac syndrome. The CDR3 has 13 amino acids. The V and J ends lost 1 base and 8 bases respectively, with 11 bases between them. Germline V gene lookup returns CDR1 GTSNPN and CDR2 SVGIG (reference sequence). This clonotype was counted a single time. An amount of RNA that ranged from about 0.45 to 1 ug was reverse transcribed with random hexamers. The immunoSEQ assay covered 54 Vbeta and 13 Jbeta segments for CDR3. One entry per CDR3 protein, called by TCRdb with MiXCR from the immunoSEQ multiplex PCR reads. The sample shows under 95,000 distinct CDR3 sequences, over 90% of them seen only once. The authors sequenced TCR beta from blood CD8+ and CD4+ T cells.

Sequences were obtained from CD4+ T cells from PBMCs. This chain joins TRBV30 and TRBJ1-4; possibly TRBD1 for D (5 bases). The TCR comes from a human donor with Susac syndrome. The CDR3 region has the DNA TGTGCCTGGAGTGGACAGCGACGAGAAAAACTGTTTTTT. It translates to CAWSGQRREKLFF.